The entry that follows covers one T cell receptor (beta chain) sequence. Its antigen remains unknown. The source of the sample is a study of T cell responses to AZD1222 COVID-19 vaccine. Overall study results and limits: The study sampled repertoires only after the peak T cell response. A mostly white British donor set with more females was recruited, and clonal diversity was possibly underestimated. Reportedly, close to half of spike-specific TCRs are directed against unmutated variant regions. Rises in breadth and depth of Spike-specific TCRs came after two AZD1222 doses.

The CDR3 loop spans 15 amino acids. Trimming stripped 4 bases from V and 0 bases from J, with 10 bases between. Germline V gene data show CDR1 as SGDLS and CDR2 as YYNGEE. Clones were read by immunoSEQ multiplex PCR, and TCRdb kept only the in-frame ones, dropping some. Of 80,000 to 100,000 clones in the sample, 85% to 95% were seen once. The TCR sequence derives from an adult who received the AZD1222 COVID-19 vaccine. The chain recombines TRBV9 with TRBJ1-4, with D unclear. The sequences come from peripheral blood, collected 28 days after the second AZD1222 dose. CDR3 amino acids: CASSRSGTTNEKLFF. For the CDR3, the DNA is TGTGCCAGCAGCCGGTCAGGCACAACTAATGAAAAACTGTTTTTT.